The entry that follows covers one TCR beta chain sequence. The assay was immunoSEQ multiplex PCR, and TCRdb's table has in-frame clones only and misses some. Found here are 9,500 to 12,000 clones, 89% of them singletons; the top ten hold around 2.2%. This sample is drawn from a study of tumor T cells in aggressive B-cell lymphoma. The CDR3 is 15 residues long. Trimming took off 5 bases at V and 4 bases at J, with 15 bases between the two ends. The germline V gene has CDR1 SGHTA and CDR2 FQGNSA. The origin of this receptor is an adult with diffuse large B cell lymphoma. This chain joins TRBV7-2 and TRBJ2-1; possibly TRBD2 for D (6 bases). Sequenced material: tumor tissue. CDR3: CASSPGSGSYNEQFF. The CDR3, as DNA: TGTGCCAGCAGCCCGGGTAGCGGAAGTTACAATGAGCAGTTCTTC. Variable domain in full (rest from reference TRBV7-2 and TRBJ2-1): GAGVSQSPSNKVTEKGKDVELRCDPISGHTALYWYRQSLGQGLEFLIYFQGNSAPDKSGLPSDRFSAERTGGSVSTLTIQRTQQEDSAVYLCASSPGSGSYNEQFFGPGTRLTVL.